The 9 T cell receptor beta chains below were found in one sample sequenced in a study of blood T cell repertoires in COVID-19. Generated by immunoSEQ multiplex PCR, the TCRdb table keeps only in-frame clones and is missing some. The sample has under 250,000 clones, roughly three quarters seen once. Sample: peripheral blood. The receptor set was obtained from a woman aged 40 to 50 with COVID-19, enrolled during active disease.

This clone has only a few counts. The chain links TRBV5-1 to TRBJ1-1; 9 bases match TRBD1. This CDR3 region has 15 residues. Germline-derived CDR1 and CDR2 are SGHRS and YFSETQ. Unmatched junction bases numbered 9, after V lost 4 bases and J lost 5 bases. In DNA form, the CDR3 reads TGCGCCAGCAGCCTCTCAACAGGGGGCCCTACTGAAGCTTTCTTT. Translation: CASSLSTGGPTEAFF.

In its sample, this clone was seen a few times. The chain joins TRBV18 to TRBJ2-5, with a weak D call TRBD2 (5 bases). The germline CDR1 and CDR2 sequences are KGHSH and LQKENI. Trimming took 6 bases from V and 10 from J, leaving 12 bases between them. CDR3 length equals 11 residues. CDR3 sequence reads: CASSIKRVQYF. The CDR3 DNA is TGTGCCAGCTCTATAAAGAGGGTCCAGTACTTC.

The gene calls are TRBV7-3 and TRBJ2-1, with TRBD2 identical over 8 bases. Germline V lookup: CDR1 SGHTA, CDR2 FQGTGA. Trimming removed 3 bases from V and 9 bases from J; junction bases left unmatched: 7. This CDR3 spans 14 amino acids. The CDR3 reads CASSLGIAGSEQFF. CDR3 DNA: TGTGCCAGCAGCTTGGGAATAGCGGGATCTGAGCAGTTCTTC.

V and J are TRBV9 and TRBJ2-3, with TRBD2 matching over 13 bases. The J segment lost 2 bases and the V segment lost 2 bases, leaving 11 bases of the junction unmatched. The CDR3 covers 19 residues. Per germline, CDR1 SGDLS and CDR2 YYNGEE. The CDR3 coding sequence is TGTGCCAGCAGCGTGACGGACCTTGGACTAGCGGGGGTCACAGATACGCAGTATTTT. Translation: CASSVTDLGLAGVTDTQYF.

The chain recombines TRBV6-5 with TRBJ1-1; no clear D. The CDR3 contains 13 residues. V lost 11 bases to trimming and J lost 0 bases, with 13 bases between them. The germline gives CDR1 MNHEY, CDR2 SVGAGI. This chain's CDR3 is CALKGAVNTEAFF. The CDR3 DNA follows: TGTGCCTTAAAGGGAGCGGTGAACACTGAAGCTTTCTTT.

J is TRBJ2-4 and V is TRBV4-2; D is undetermined. The germline CDR1 and CDR2 sequences are LGHNA and YNFKEQ. The CDR3 runs 14 residues. V was clipped by 0 bases and J by 6 bases, with 9 bases between them. The CDR3 DNA reads as TGTGCCAGCAGCCAAGATCGGAGTGCAAACATTCAGTACTTC. This encodes CASSQDRSANIQYF.

The chain couples TRBV11-2 to TRBJ1-5; 7 bases map to TRBD1. CDR1 SGHAT and CDR2 FQNNGV come from the germline V gene. The CDR3 has 14 amino acids. V was clipped by 5 bases and J by 4 bases; unmatched bases: 5. CDR3 in DNA: TGTGCCAGCAGCCCGACAGGGTCAAATCAGCCCCAGCATTTT. Translating gives CASSPTGSNQPQHF.

V usage is TRBV7-8 and J usage is TRBJ2-7; the match to TRBD1 covers 7 bases. Looked up from germline, CDR1 is SGHVS and CDR2 is FQNEAQ. The CDR3 length is 15 residues. J gave up 0 bases and V 6 bases, and 8 bases lay outside the gene matches. The CDR3 is CASSPTGFSSYEQYF. The DNA for the CDR3 is TGTGCCAGCAGTCCGACAGGGTTTAGCTCCTACGAGCAGTACTTC. Full variable domain (remainder filled in from reference TRBV7-8 and TRBJ2-7): GAGVSQSPRYKVAKRGQDVALRCDPISGHVSLFWYQQALGQGPEFLTYFQNEAQLDKSGLPSDRFFAERPEGSVSTLKIQRTQQEDSAVYLCASSPTGFSSYEQYFGPGTRLTVT.

This clone was picked up one time. This rearrangement joins TRBV5-4 to TRBJ2-3, with a weak D call TRBD2 (7 bases). The CDR3 sequence is 14 residues long. V dropped 2 bases and J dropped 4 bases, with 11 bases sitting between them. In germline, CDR1 is SGHNT, CDR2 YYREEE (reference sequence). The DNA of the CDR3 is TGTGCCAGCAGCTTTTCGGGGGGCGCAGATACGCAGTATTTT. It translates to CASSFSGGADTQYF.